Here is one T cell receptor (beta chain) with its context. As yet, its antigen is unknown. Healthy bone marrow donors made up the donor group. PCR involved 60 Vbeta and 13 Jbeta primers. Method: immunoSEQ multiplex PCR; TCRdb's copy keeps in-frame clones and lacks some. The sample shows 100,000 or so clones, about four fifths of them seen only once. The data were taken from a study of cytomegalovirus exposure and HLA in healthy donors. The CDR3 totals 17 residues. V lost 6 bases, J lost 1 base, and 13 bases stayed unmatched. Looked up from germline, CDR1 is MNHEY and CDR2 is SMNVEV (reference sequence). Study findings and constraints: Accurate prediction of most subjects' HLA-A and HLA-B alleles from TCR beta sequences was reported. Relative to the approximately 670-donor mean, N-insertions were reportedly fewer in an Asian-associated ancestry cluster in a later analysis. Among immune exposure information, only CMV serostatus was available.

What was sequenced was PBMCs. J is TRBJ2-5 and V is TRBV27; 8 bases align to TRBD2. This clonotype originated in a female donor in good health and CMV-seropositive. In DNA, the CDR3 is TGTGCCAGCAGGTCTCCGGGAGGGCCCGGTGGCCAAGAGACCCAGTACTTC. Its translation: CASRSPGGPGGQETQYF.